The 29 T cell receptor beta chains in this list originate from one sample, sequenced in a study of cytomegalovirus exposure and HLA in healthy donors. The method was immunoSEQ multiplex PCR; TCRdb's version includes in-frame clones alone and lacks a portion of them. Seen here are tens of thousands of clones, about 90% observed once, and the top ten hold 3.8%. What was sequenced was PBMCs. The receptors come from a young woman in good health and CMV-seropositive.

The chain couples TRBV5-6 to TRBJ1-1, with TRBD1 matching 7 bases. V was clipped by 0 bases and J by 4 bases; unmatched bases: 6. CDR1 and CDR2 (germline): SGHDT, YYEEEE. The CDR3 runs 15 residues. The CDR3 is CASSLEGGASTEAFF. CDR3 nucleotide sequence: TGTGCCAGCAGCTTGGAAGGGGGCGCGAGCACTGAAGCTTTCTTT.

This sequence joins TRBV19 and TRBJ2-1; weak D call: TRBD1 (5 bases). The V end lost 3 bases, the J end lost 7 bases, and 7 bases lay between the germline ends. This CDR3 is 12 amino acids long. Germline V gives CDR1 LNHDA, CDR2 SQIVND (reference sequence). The CDR3 nucleotides are TGTGCCAGTAGTATGCCAGGGAATGAGCAGTTCTTC. This gives the protein CASSMPGNEQFF.

The J gene is TRBJ2-1, the V gene TRBV19; TRBD1 aligns across 7 bases. The CDR3 is 16 residues long. Germline V gene data show CDR1 as LNHDA and CDR2 as SQIVND (reference sequence). V lost 5 bases, J lost 0 bases, and 7 bases stayed unmatched. The CDR3 here is CASSLAGTASYNEQFF. In DNA, the CDR3 is TGTGCCAGTAGTCTCGCCGGGACAGCCTCCTACAATGAGCAGTTCTTC. Using reference TRBV19 and TRBJ2-1 for the parts outside the CDR3, the full variable domain is DGGITQSPKYLFRKEGQNVTLSCEQNLNHDAMYWYRQDPGQGLRLIYYSQIVNDFQKGDIAEGYSVSREKKESFPLTVTSAQKNPTAFYLCASSLAGTASYNEQFFGPGTRLTVL.

The J gene is TRBJ1-1, the V gene TRBV4-1, with D perhaps TRBD1 (5 bases). CDR3 size: 14 residues. Trimming removed 1 base at V and 6 bases at J, with 12 bases between. Per germline, CDR1 MGHRA and CDR2 YSYEKL. The CDR3 coding sequence is TGCGCCAGCAGCCAAGGTGGGGGGATACCTGAAGCTTTCTTT. Amino acids: CASSQGGGIPEAFF.

V is TRBV11-2 and J is TRBJ1-1; the match to TRBD1 covers 7 bases. The CDR3 runs to 16 residues. J gave up 3 bases and V 1 base, and 8 bases lay outside the gene matches. CDR1 is SGHAT and CDR2 is FQNNGV in the germline V gene. CDR3 nucleotides: TGTGCCAGCAGCTTAGCCTTGGGGACAGTCTACACTGAAGCTTTCTTT. Its translation: CASSLALGTVYTEAFF. The whole variable domain, remainder taken from reference TRBV11-2 and TRBJ1-1, is EAGVAQSPRYKIIEKRQSVAFWCNPISGHATLYWYQQILGQGPKLLIQFQNNGVVDDSQLPKDRFSAERLKGVDSTLKIQPAKLEDSAVYLCASSLALGTVYTEAFFGQGTRLTVV.

This clone was seen once. The DNA for the CDR3 is TGTGCCAGCAGTTCCCGACAGGGGGCGAACTATGGCTACACCTTC. This sequence encodes CASSSRQGANYGYTF. The V call is TRBV27, the J call TRBJ1-2; TRBD1 matches 10 bases. The CDR3 totals 15 residues. Looked up from germline, CDR1 is MNHEY and CDR2 is SMNVEV (reference sequence). J gave up 2 bases and V 4 bases, and 4 bases lay outside the gene matches.

This CDR3 reads CASSFFDREREKLFF. DNA for the CDR3: TGTGCCAGCAGCTTTTTCGACAGGGAGCGCGAAAAACTGTTTTTT. This rearrangement joins TRBV5-6 to TRBJ1-4, with TRBD1 identical over 7 bases. CDR3 length: 15 amino acids. V lost 2 bases to trimming and J lost 8 bases; unmatched junction nucleotides: 9. CDR1 SGHDT and CDR2 YYEEEE come from the germline V gene.

The count of this clone is one. The rearrangement joins TRBV4-1 to TRBJ1-1, with 7 bases identical to TRBD1. The CDR3 loop spans 18 amino acids. Germline-derived CDR1 and CDR2 are MGHRA and YSYEKL. V gave up 2 bases and J gave up 2 bases; unmatched junction bases: 14. CDR3 sequence (DNA): TGCGCCAGCAGCCAATATTTGGCAGGGGGGACCCTAAACACTGAAGCTTTCTTT. Translating gives CASSQYLAGGTLNTEAFF.

The chain is built from TRBV19 and TRBJ2-3; 9 positions match TRBD2. CDR3 length: 14 residues. With 7 bases clipped from V and 4 bases from J, the junction kept 6 bases outside the gene matches. The germline gives CDR1 LNHDA, CDR2 SQIVND (reference sequence). CDR3 sequence reads: CASTSRGGPDTQYF. The CDR3 DNA reads TGTGCCAGTACCTCGCGGGGGGGTCCAGATACGCAGTATTTT.

The chain has TRBV4-1 and TRBJ2-7; the match to TRBD1 covers 9 bases. The CDR3 has 14 amino acids. Germline assignment: CDR1 MGHRA and CDR2 YSYEKL. V was clipped by 2 bases and J by 4 bases; unmatched bases: 3. The CDR3 DNA sequence: TGCGCCAGCAGCCAAACTGACAGGGGGTACGAGCAGTACTTC. Its protein is CASSQTDRGYEQYF.

The J gene is TRBJ1-4, the V gene TRBV6-5; weak D call: TRBD1 (6 bases). This CDR3 is 16 amino acids long. Trimming left V 4 bases short and J 8 bases short, with 20 bases between. Per germline, CDR1 MNHEY and CDR2 SVGAGI. The CDR3: CASSFQWGRVGEKLFF. The CDR3 DNA follows: TGTGCCAGCAGTTTTCAGTGGGGGCGGGTCGGGGAAAAACTGTTTTTT.

The chain joins TRBV18 to TRBJ1-4; TRBD1 might be the D (5 bases). Looked up from germline, CDR1 is KGHSH and CDR2 is LQKENI. CDR3 length: 14 residues. V shed 3 bases and J shed 7 bases, with 12 bases lying between them. The CDR3 spells CASSPQEGREKLFF. CDR3 DNA sequence: TGTGCCAGCTCACCGCAGGAGGGACGTGAAAAACTGTTTTTT.

J is TRBJ1-5 and V is TRBV19; a weak D match, TRBD1 (6 bases). The CDR3 has 15 amino acids. CDR1 and CDR2 from the germline V gene are LNHDA and SQIVND (reference sequence). V was shortened by 3 bases and J by 0 bases, with 9 bases between the two germline ends. CDR3 in DNA: TGTGCCAGTAGTATTGGGACAAATAGCAATCAGCCCCAGCATTTT. It is translated as CASSIGTNSNQPQHF.

In this sample, this clone turned up once. The CDR3 here is CASSYLAGPGTGELFF. The CDR3 nucleotides read TGTGCCAGCAGTTACTTAGCGGGACCGGGGACCGGGGAGCTGTTTTTT. The genes are TRBV6-5 and TRBJ2-2, with TRBD2 matching 8 bases. The trim removed 1 base at V and 5 bases at J, leaving 6 bases unmatched. Germline CDR1 reads MNHEY; CDR2 reads SVGAGI. The length of the CDR3 is 16 residues.

The genes are TRBV7-9 and TRBJ2-1, with unresolved D. The CDR3 covers 11 residues. CDR1 is SEHNR, CDR2 FQNEAQ, per germline (reference sequence). V was shortened by 2 bases and J by 10 bases, with 6 bases between the two germline ends. The chain's CDR3 is CASSLRSEQFF. The CDR3 region has the DNA TGTGCCAGCAGCTTACGAAGCGAGCAGTTCTTC. Combining the CDR3 with reference TRBV7-9 and TRBJ2-1 gives the whole variable domain DTGVSQNPRHKITKRGQNVTFRCDPISEHNRLYWYRQTLGQGPEFLTYFQNEAQLEKSRLLSDRFSAERPKGSFSTLEIQRTEQGDSAMYLCASSLRSEQFFGPGTRLTVL.

The genes are TRBV9 and TRBJ2-3, with D possibly being TRBD2 (7 bases). The CDR3 has 15 amino acids. CDR1 and CDR2 from the germline V gene are SGDLS and YYNGEE. The V and J ends lost 1 base and 4 bases respectively, with 13 bases between them. Here the CDR3 reads CASSVSGTTSDTQYF. Here the CDR3 DNA reads TGTGCCAGCAGCGTAAGCGGGACAACCTCAGATACGCAGTATTTT.

The rearrangement joins TRBV2 to TRBJ2-2; tentatively, D is TRBD2 (6 bases). The CDR3 covers 12 residues. V shed 6 bases and J shed 5 bases, with 7 bases lying between them. Germline CDR1 SNHLY, CDR2 FYNNEI. This CDR3 is CASSGGTGELFF. Written as DNA, the CDR3 is TGTGCCAGCAGCGGAGGGACCGGGGAGCTGTTTTTT.

The rearrangement joins TRBV5-1 to TRBJ2-7; D possibly corresponds to TRBD1 (5 bases). The V end was cut by 0 bases, the J end by 4 bases, with 14 bases between. The CDR3 is 15 residues long. The germline CDR1 and CDR2 sequences are SGHRS and YFSETQ. CDR3 nucleotides: TGCGCCAGCAGCTTGGAGGTCAGGGTGGGGTACGAGCAGTACTTC. This encodes CASSLEVRVGYEQYF.

The chain combines TRBV28 with TRBJ2-3; maybe TRBD2 (6 bases). The CDR3 spans 16 residues. CDR1 is MDHEN, CDR2 SYDVKM, per germline. V was shortened by 4 bases and J by 4 bases, with 18 bases between the two germline ends. The CDR3 protein is CASSSRGTASPDTQYF. DNA of the CDR3: TGTGCCAGCAGTTCCCGCGGGACTGCCTCTCCAGATACGCAGTATTTT.

The chain joins TRBV10-3 to TRBJ1-1; 8 bases are shared with TRBD1. This CDR3 is built from 14 residues. Per the germline V gene, CDR1 is ENHRY and CDR2 is SYGVKD. The trim removed 7 bases at V and 4 bases at J, leaving 8 bases unmatched. The CDR3 loop reads CAIKDREGSTEAFF. The CDR3 region has the DNA TGTGCCATCAAGGACAGGGAGGGCTCCACTGAAGCTTTCTTT.

V usage is TRBV6-1 and J usage is TRBJ2-3, with 8 bases lining up with TRBD2. Trimming at V came to 2 bases and at J to 6 bases, leaving 10 bases not matched to a gene. Germline V gene data show CDR1 as MNHNS and CDR2 as SASEGT. This CDR3 is 16 amino acids long. The CDR3 nucleotides are TGTGCCAGCAGTGAATATATTGCGGGAGGTGCTGATACGCAGTATTTT. Translating it yields CASSEYIAGGADTQYF.

The rearrangement joins TRBV27 to TRBJ2-7, with 16 bases identical to TRBD2. V shed 3 bases, J shed 2 bases, and the junction held 13 bases outside the gene matches. The CDR3 length is 20 residues. Germline assignment: CDR1 MNHEY and CDR2 SMNVEV (reference sequence). CDR3 coding DNA: TGTGCCAGCAGTTTCTTCCCTCTTGGGACTAGCGGGGGGGAAGCCTACGAGCAGTACTTC. Translation: CASSFFPLGTSGGEAYEQYF.

This chain connects TRBV6-5 to TRBJ2-2; 8 nucleotides agree with TRBD1. After removal of 5 bases from V and 5 bases from J, the junction contained 7 bases not matched to a gene. The germline CDR1 and CDR2 sequences are MNHEY and SVGAGI. The CDR3 has 15 residues. The CDR3, as DNA: TGTGCCAGCAGTAACCGGGACAGGATAACCGGGGAGCTGTTTTTT. This sequence encodes CASSNRDRITGELFF.

The chain recombines TRBV11-2 with TRBJ2-1; 8 bases match TRBD2. In germline, CDR1 is SGHAT, CDR2 FQNNGV. J lost 4 bases, V lost 3 bases, and 11 bases had no gene match. The CDR3 is 17 amino acids. CDR3 in amino acids: CASSFPGGPVSYNEQFF. DNA of the CDR3: TGTGCCAGCAGCTTCCCGGGAGGGCCTGTATCTTACAATGAGCAGTTCTTC.

This rearrangement joins TRBV6-6 to TRBJ1-5; 7 positions agree with TRBD1. The CDR3 runs 14 residues. V gave up 6 bases and J gave up 7 bases; unmatched junction bases: 9. Germline V gene data show CDR1 as MNHNY and CDR2 as SVGAGI (reference sequence). CDR3 residues: CASSPTGWDQPQHF. The CDR3 DNA follows: TGTGCCAGCAGCCCGACAGGGTGGGACCAGCCCCAGCATTTT.

The rearrangement uses TRBV6-1 and TRBJ2-7, with a weak D call TRBD1 (5 bases). Trimming took 0 bases from V and 1 from J, leaving 10 bases between them. Germline V CDR1 and CDR2: MNHNS, SASEGT. The CDR3 loop spans 15 amino acids. This CDR3 reads CASSEATAPSYEQYF. The CDR3 DNA reads as TGTGCCAGCAGTGAAGCGACAGCTCCTTCCTACGAGCAGTACTTC.

The chain has TRBV28 and TRBJ1-1; D is perhaps TRBD1 (6 bases). CDR3 length: 14 amino acids. Germline assignment: CDR1 MDHEN and CDR2 SYDVKM. V was shortened by 4 bases and J by 2 bases, with 11 bases between the two germline ends. The CDR3 nucleotides are TGTGCCAGCAGTTCGACAGGAAAAAACACTGAAGCTTTCTTT. Translating it yields CASSSTGKNTEAFF.

This clone was picked up one time. The chain carries TRBV14 and TRBJ2-1; 9 bases agree with TRBD2. Looked up from germline, CDR1 is SGHDN and CDR2 is FVKESK. This CDR3 region has 13 residues. Trimming took 4 bases from V and 9 from J; bases not matched to a gene: 4. The CDR3 spells CASSLRGGLEQFF. The CDR3 bases are TGTGCCAGCAGCCTGCGGGGGGGCCTTGAGCAGTTCTTC.

The rearrangement joins TRBV2 to TRBJ2-7; D unresolved. Germline V gene lookup returns CDR1 SNHLY and CDR2 FYNNEI. The V end lost 5 bases, the J end lost 2 bases, and 13 bases lay between the germline ends. The CDR3 is made up of 14 amino acids. The DNA for the CDR3 is TGTGCCAGCAGTACAGTGGATTCTACCTACGAGCAGTACTTC. Translated: CASSTVDSTYEQYF. The complete variable domain, with remaining parts taken from reference TRBV2 and TRBJ2-7, reads EPEVTQTPSHQVTQMGQEVILRCVPISNHLYFYWYRQILGQKVEFLVSFYNNEISEKSEIFDDQFSVERPDGSNFTLKIRSTKLEDSAMYFCASSTVDSTYEQYFGPGTRLTVT.